A single sample gave rise to the 9 T cell receptor beta chains below, sequenced in a study of PD-1 blockade in classical Hodgkin lymphoma. Exposure to brentuximab vedotin varied, and each patient had relapsed following autologous stem cell transplantation. Sequencing was performed with immunoSEQ multiplex PCR; in TCRdb, only in-frame clones are kept and a portion is missing. Of approximately 44,000 clones listed, approximately 70% are singletons. The sample here was peripheral blood mononuclear cells (PBMCs), taken at baseline. These TCRs come from a human donor with classical Hodgkin lymphoma.

CDR3 protein: CASSLGRTGQTEAFF. The CDR3 DNA reads TGTGCCAGCAGCCTCGGGCGTACGGGACAAACTGAAGCTTTCTTT. The gene calls are TRBV7-6 and TRBJ1-1; a possible D gene is TRBD1 (6 bases). Trimming removed 5 bases at V and 5 bases at J, with 18 bases between. This CDR3 contains 15 residues. The germline gives CDR1 SGHVS, CDR2 FNYEAQ.

This clone showed up just a few times. The J gene is TRBJ1-2, the V gene TRBV7-9; D not resolved. This CDR3 is 13 amino acids long. The germline gives CDR1 SEHNR, CDR2 FQNEAQ (reference sequence). Trimming left V 7 bases short and J 6 bases short, with 15 bases between. The CDR3: CASTLRRINGYTF. The CDR3 DNA reads TGTGCCAGCACCCTGCGCAGGATCAATGGCTACACCTTC.

This CDR3 is CASSFAGGSLSYEQYF. DNA for the CDR3: TGTGCCAGCAGCTTCGCCGGGGGTTCCCTCTCCTACGAGCAGTACTTC. This sequence joins TRBV11-2 and TRBJ2-7; D is perhaps TRBD2 (6 bases). The V end was cut by 3 bases, the J end by 0 bases, with 15 bases between. The CDR3 is 16 amino acids. Germline values: CDR1 SGHAT, CDR2 FQNNGV.

In this sample, this clone turned up once. The chain employs TRBV9 and TRBJ2-1, with 10 bases matching TRBD1. This CDR3 spans 16 amino acids. Germline V gives CDR1 SGDLS, CDR2 YYNGEE. V was clipped by 4 bases and J by 1 base; unmatched bases: 5. The CDR3 nucleotides are TGTGCCAGCAGCCCAGCGGACAGGGGGTCCTACAATGAGCAGTTCTTC. This encodes CASSPADRGSYNEQFF.

The chain links TRBV27 to TRBJ2-3; D ambiguous. The CDR3 extends over 15 amino acids. Germline CDR1 is MNHEY and CDR2 is SMNVEV (reference sequence). V shed 3 bases and J shed 0 bases, with 10 bases lying between them. The CDR3 is CASSLRPTSTDTQYF. The CDR3 coding sequence is TGTGCCAGCAGTTTGAGGCCCACTAGCACAGATACGCAGTATTTT.

This clone was seen at least ten times. The rearrangement links TRBV4-3 to TRBJ1-4; D is undetermined. The V end was cut by 1 base, the J end by 7 bases, with 13 bases between. Germline CDR1 is LGHNA and CDR2 is YSLEER. The CDR3 has 15 amino acids. The CDR3 protein is CASSQVPSSAEKLFF. The CDR3 DNA reads as TGCGCCAGCAGCCAAGTGCCATCCTCAGCTGAAAAACTGTTTTTT.

The J gene is TRBJ2-2, the V gene TRBV5-4, with 9 bases lining up with TRBD2. CDR1 SGHNT and CDR2 YYREEE come from the germline V gene (reference sequence). V lost 3 bases, J lost 4 bases, and 7 bases stayed unmatched. This CDR3 has 16 amino acids. This chain's CDR3 is CASSWTERGVTGELFF. The CDR3 coding sequence is TGTGCCAGCAGCTGGACGGAGCGGGGGGTCACCGGGGAGCTGTTTTTT.

J is TRBJ2-7 and V is TRBV7-9; D remains unclear. Germline assignment: CDR1 SEHNR and CDR2 FQNEAQ (reference sequence). The CDR3 contains 10 residues. V gave up 8 bases and J gave up 12 bases, with 14 bases separating them. The DNA of the CDR3 is TGTGCCAGCGGAAATCAAGACTCGTACTTC. Translated, it gives CASGNQDSYF.

V is TRBV29-1 and J is TRBJ2-3; D ambiguous. The germline V gene has CDR1 SQVTM and CDR2 ANQGSEA. V lost 5 bases and J 0 bases, leaving 6 bases between the germline ends. The CDR3 contains 12 residues. The CDR3 coding sequence is TGCAGCGTTTTAATTAGCACAGATACGCAGTATTTT. Translated, it gives CSVLISTDTQYF.